These 32 T cell receptor beta chains share one sample of origin, sequenced in a study of shared clonotypes between healthy human individuals. Sequencing was performed with immunoSEQ multiplex PCR; in TCRdb, only in-frame clones are kept and a portion is missing. The table records roughly 400,000 clones, about 96% of them present only once. The source material was memory CD8+ T cells sorted from blood. Stated subset: CD45RO+ cells pooled with CCR7-negative TemRA cells. These TCRs come from a man aged 25 to 40 in good health.

The rearrangement uses TRBV5-6 and TRBJ1-1; D gene unclear. The length of the CDR3 is 13 residues. V was trimmed by 2 bases and J by 1 base, leaving 6 bases between them. Germline loops: CDR1 SGHDT, CDR2 YYEEEE. CDR3 protein: CASSFVGNTEAFF. CDR3 DNA: TGTGCCAGCAGCTTCGTCGGGAACACTGAAGCTTTCTTT.

This clone appeared a few times. The rearrangement links TRBV6-5 to TRBJ2-3; D remains unclear. CDR1 and CDR2 (germline): MNHEY, SVGAGI. CDR3 length equals 14 residues. Deletions cut 2 bases from V and 6 bases from J, with 12 bases between. CDR3 protein: CASSYGLEADTQYF. CDR3 nucleotides: TGTGCCAGCAGTTACGGGTTAGAAGCGGATACGCAGTATTTT.

The chain joins TRBV25-1 to TRBJ2-7, with 9 bases lining up with TRBD1. Germline V gives CDR1 MGHDK, CDR2 SYGVNS. The J segment lost 7 bases and the V segment lost 3 bases, leaving 7 bases of the junction unmatched. The CDR3 contains 14 residues. The CDR3 DNA follows: TGTGCCAGCAGTGAGGGGAACAGGGGGCAGGAGCAGTACTTC. Translated: CASSEGNRGQEQYF.

The rearrangement joins TRBV5-1 to TRBJ1-2; TRBD1 aligns across 7 bases. Germline CDR1 reads SGHRS; CDR2 reads YFSETQ. After removal of 3 bases from V and 2 bases from J, the junction contained 10 bases not matched to a gene. The CDR3 runs 16 residues. CDR3 sequence reads: CASSYDRDRPNYGYTF. In DNA form, the CDR3 reads TGCGCCAGCAGCTACGACCGGGACAGACCCAACTATGGCTACACCTTC.

The chain has TRBV29-1 and TRBJ2-3, with unresolved D. This CDR3 comprises 13 residues. The V end lost 2 bases, the J end lost 7 bases, and 13 bases lay between the germline ends. CDR1 and CDR2 from the germline V gene are SQVTM and ANQGSEA. The CDR3 bases are TGCAGCGTTGAATCGCCACGGTCTCATACGCAGTATTTT. Protein product: CSVESPRSHTQYF.

The chain is built from TRBV5-1 and TRBJ2-6, with 7 bases that match TRBD1. There are 17 residues in the CDR3. Germline V gives CDR1 SGHRS, CDR2 YFSETQ. Trimming at V came to 0 bases and at J to 0 bases, leaving 3 bases not matched to a gene. The CDR3 DNA reads TGCGCCAGCAGCTTGGGGACAGGCCTCTCTGGGGCCAACGTCCTGACTTTC. Translation gives CASSLGTGLSGANVLTF. Supplemented by reference TRBV5-1 and TRBJ2-6, the full variable domain reads KAGVTQTPRYLIKTRGQQVTLSCSPISGHRSVSWYQQTPGQGLQFLFEYFSETQRNKGNFPGRFSGRQFSNSRSEMNVSTLELGDSALYLCASSLGTGLSGANVLTFGAGSRLTVL.

The chain combines TRBV11-2 with TRBJ1-3, with D perhaps matching TRBD1 (6 bases). CDR1 and CDR2 from the germline V gene are SGHAT and FQNNGV. The CDR3 runs 14 residues. V lost 5 bases and J 5 bases, leaving 13 bases between the germline ends. CDR3 protein: CASSLGAPRNTIYF. The CDR3 DNA reads TGTGCCAGCAGCCTGGGGGCACCCAGAAACACCATATATTTT.

The CDR3 reads CASSLDAGGPSEQYF. The CDR3 coding sequence is TGTGCCAGCAGCTTAGACGCGGGAGGGCCCAGCGAGCAGTACTTC. The chain joins TRBV7-9 to TRBJ2-7; TRBD2 matches 9 bases. After removal of 1 base from V and 6 bases from J, the junction contained 7 bases not matched to a gene. Germline CDR1 is SEHNR and CDR2 is FQNEAQ (reference sequence). CDR3 length: 15 amino acids. Combining the CDR3 with reference TRBV7-9 and TRBJ2-7 gives the whole variable domain DTGVSQNPRHKITKRGQNVTFRCDPISEHNRLYWYRQTLGQGPEFLTYFQNEAQLEKSRLLSDRFSAERPKGSFSTLEIQRTEQGDSAMYLCASSLDAGGPSEQYFGPGTRLTVT.

The chain joins TRBV25-1 to TRBJ1-6; the D is unclear. The V and J ends lost 0 bases and 7 bases respectively, with 13 bases between them. The CDR3 length is 16 residues. The germline gives CDR1 MGHDK, CDR2 SYGVNS. The CDR3 region has the DNA TGTGCCAGCAGTGAATATATAGCCCTTGGGAATTCACCCCTCCACTTT. Protein: CASSEYIALGNSPLHF.

Concerning this clone: Other DNA sequences in this specimen translate into the identical CDR3. The chain combines TRBV27 with TRBJ2-7; 11 nucleotides align to TRBD2. Trimming cost V 2 bases and J 3 bases; bases outside gene matches: 0. Germline assignment: CDR1 MNHEY and CDR2 SMNVEV (reference sequence). This CDR3 contains 14 residues. The CDR3 loop is CASSLTSGSYEQYF. The CDR3 nucleotides read TGTGCCAGCAGTTTAACTAGCGGGAGCTACGAGCAGTACTTC.

The chain has TRBV5-1 and TRBJ2-5; D possibly corresponds to TRBD2 (6 bases). The germline CDR1 and CDR2 sequences are SGHRS and YFSETQ. The CDR3 sequence is 14 residues long. The V end lost 0 bases, the J end lost 5 bases, and 11 bases lay between the germline ends. CDR3 nucleotides: TGCGCCAGCAGCTTGGCCTTTGGGAGGGAGACCCAGTACTTC. This gives the protein CASSLAFGRETQYF.

This chain uses TRBV25-1 with TRBJ2-7, with D hard to call. Trimming left V 3 bases short and J 5 bases short, with 8 bases between. Germline CDR1 and CDR2: MGHDK and SYGVNS. This CDR3 spans 12 amino acids. The CDR3 coding sequence is TGTGCCAGCAGTGACGATGCTAACGAGCAGTACTTC. Protein sequence: CASSDDANEQYF.

V gene TRBV5-1 combines with J gene TRBJ2-3; possible D gene TRBD1, 6 bases. Trimming took off 4 bases at V and 3 bases at J, with 15 bases between the two ends. This CDR3 is 15 amino acids long. CDR1 and CDR2 (germline): SGHRS, YFSETQ. CDR3 sequence reads: CASSRSLGTTDTQYF. CDR3 nucleotide sequence: TGCGCCAGCAGCCGCTCACTAGGGACAACAGATACGCAGTATTTT.

This chain connects TRBV27 to TRBJ2-4; 8 bases are shared with TRBD1. Germline CDR1 MNHEY, CDR2 SMNVEV (reference sequence). The CDR3 is made up of 16 amino acids. The V gene end was trimmed by 3 bases and the J gene end by 9 bases; junction bases not matched to a gene: 13. The CDR3 DNA follows: TGTGCCAGCAGTTTTGATAGGACAGGGTCTAGGGGCATTCAGTACTTC. This sequence encodes CASSFDRTGSRGIQYF.

The chain joins TRBV21-1 to TRBJ1-4; the table's D call, TRBD1, was not checked against the DNA. TRBV21-1 is a listed pseudogene. This CDR3 comprises 15 residues. CDR3 nucleotide sequence: TGTGCCAGCAGCAAAGGACACACAACTAATGAAAAACTGTTTTTT. This gives the protein CASSKGHTTNEKLFF.

The chain couples TRBV27 to TRBJ2-1; perhaps TRBD2 as D (5 bases). CDR1 MNHEY and CDR2 SMNVEV come from the germline V gene (reference sequence). V was cut by 2 bases and J by 0 bases, with 8 bases left in between. CDR3 size: 15 residues. As DNA, the CDR3 is TGTGCCAGCAGTTTAGGGAGACCCTCCTACAATGAGCAGTTCTTC. Its translation is CASSLGRPSYNEQFF.

This clone came up once. The chain couples TRBV5-1 to TRBJ2-3; D perhaps matches TRBD2 (6 bases). The CDR3 length is 13 residues. Per the germline V gene, CDR1 is SGHRS and CDR2 is YFSETQ. Trimming took off 3 bases at V and 6 bases at J, with 11 bases between the two ends. The CDR3 DNA sequence: TGCGCCAGCAGCTCCGCTCGGGAGGATACGCAGTATTTT. It yields the protein CASSSAREDTQYF.

This chain links TRBV4-2 with TRBJ2-7; 7 bases fit TRBD1. J was trimmed by 5 bases and V by 1 base; bases with no gene match: 8. Germline V CDR1 and CDR2: LGHNA, YNFKEQ. This CDR3 is built from 15 residues. CDR3 in amino acids: CASSQGGQSRDEQYF. CDR3 coding DNA: TGTGCCAGCAGCCAAGGGGGACAGTCGAGGGACGAGCAGTACTTC.

The rearrangement joins TRBV10-3 to TRBJ2-3; the match to TRBD2 covers 14 bases. The V and J ends lost 6 bases and 0 bases, in that order; junction bases with no gene match: 11. The V gene's germline CDR1 is ENHRY and CDR2 SYGVKD. This CDR3 has 19 amino acids. The CDR3 DNA reads as TGTGCCATCAGGGGGACTAGCGGGAGTAGCCCCCGTAGCACAGATACGCAGTATTTT. Translated: CAIRGTSGSSPRSTDTQYF.

The chain couples TRBV5-1 to TRBJ2-7; no definite D call. The V gene lost 3 bases and the J gene lost 3 bases, with 10 bases spanning the gap. Germline V gene lookup returns CDR1 SGHRS and CDR2 YFSETQ. The CDR3 extends over 13 amino acids. CDR3 region: CASSSPISYEQYF. DNA for the CDR3: TGCGCCAGCAGCTCCCCGATTAGCTACGAGCAGTACTTC.

This chain uses TRBV7-9 with TRBJ1-6; 8 bases map to TRBD1. This CDR3 spans 13 amino acids. Germline V gene lookup returns CDR1 SEHNR and CDR2 FQNEAQ (reference sequence). Germline trimming cut 6 bases from V and 10 bases from J; bases unmatched to any gene: 5. The DNA of the CDR3 is TGTGCCAGCAGGCAGACAGGGGACTCACCCCTCCACTTT. Its translation: CASRQTGDSPLHF. Together with reference TRBV7-9 and TRBJ1-6, the CDR3 gives the full variable domain: DTGVSQNPRHKITKRGQNVTFRCDPISEHNRLYWYRQTLGQGPEFLTYFQNEAQLEKSRLLSDRFSAERPKGSFSTLEIQRTEQGDSAMYLCASRQTGDSPLHFGNGTRLTVT.

The V and J genes are TRBV6-5 and TRBJ1-5; a possible D gene is TRBD1 (5 bases). V was pared by 0 bases and J by 9 bases, with 12 bases between. Germline V gives CDR1 MNHEY, CDR2 SVGAGI. CDR3 length: 14 amino acids. The CDR3 sequence is CASSYSEGRWPQHF. In DNA form, the CDR3 reads TGTGCCAGCAGTTACTCCGAGGGGCGATGGCCCCAGCATTTT.

This chain connects TRBV29-1 to TRBJ2-5; the D gene is possibly TRBD1 (6 bases). CDR3 length: 14 residues. Germline CDR1 and CDR2: SQVTM and ANQGSEA. V was clipped by 6 bases and J by 5 bases, with 19 bases between them. The CDR3 sequence is CSVGLGTSGETQYF. The CDR3 DNA reads as TGCAGCGTGGGTCTCGGGACATCAGGGGAGACCCAGTACTTC. Based on the CDR3 plus reference TRBV29-1 and TRBJ2-5, the full variable domain is SAVISQKPSRDICQRGTSLTIQCQVDSQVTMMFWYRQQPGQSLTLIATANQGSEATYESGFVIDKFPISRPNLTFSTLTVSNMSPEDSSIYLCSVGLGTSGETQYFGPGTRLLVL.

V gene TRBV7-9 combines with J gene TRBJ2-1, with D unresolved. The CDR3 length is 14 residues. Germline CDR1 reads SEHNR; CDR2 reads FQNEAQ (reference sequence). The V gene lost 3 bases and the J gene lost 5 bases, with 11 bases spanning the gap. CDR3 bases: TGTGCCAGCAGCTTCCAGAACCCGCACAATGAGCAGTTCTTC. Translated, it gives CASSFQNPHNEQFF.

The chain recombines TRBV30 with TRBJ2-2, with D possibly TRBD1 on 6 matching bases. Germline assignment: CDR1 GTSNPN and CDR2 SVGIG (reference sequence). The CDR3 is 13 amino acids. V was clipped by 3 bases and J by 7 bases, with 12 bases between them. The CDR3 bases are TGTGCCTGGAGGGGGGCGCCTCACGGGGAGCTGTTTTTT. It encodes CAWRGAPHGELFF. Variable domain in full (rest from reference TRBV30 and TRBJ2-2): SQTIHQWPATLVQPVGSPLSLECTVEGTSNPNLYWYRQAAGRGLQLLFYSVGIGQISSEVPQNLSASRPQDRQFILSSKKLLLSDSGFYLCAWRGAPHGELFFGEGSRLTVL.

The chain links TRBV27 to TRBJ1-5, with 7 bases lining up with TRBD1. The CDR3 extends over 15 amino acids. Germline assignment: CDR1 MNHEY and CDR2 SMNVEV (reference sequence). V was clipped by 6 bases and J by 2 bases; unmatched bases: 7. The CDR3 nucleotides read TGTGCCAGCAGCCTGACAGGGCTTGGCAATCAGCCCCAGCATTTT. It codes for CASSLTGLGNQPQHF.

This clone was recorded only once. V usage is TRBV11-2 and J usage is TRBJ2-7, with 9 bases that match TRBD2. Per germline, CDR1 SGHAT and CDR2 FQNNGV. The CDR3 runs 13 residues. V dropped 5 bases and J dropped 2; count of bases not matched to a gene: 1. CDR3 residues: CASSRTSAYEQYF. The CDR3 DNA follows: TGTGCCAGCAGCCGGACTAGCGCCTACGAGCAGTACTTC.

V is TRBV6-6 and J is TRBJ2-7; 8 bases align to TRBD2. CDR3 length: 15 residues. The V segment lost 5 bases and the J segment 9 bases; nucleotides outside the gene matches: 15. CDR1 is MNHNY and CDR2 is SVGAGI in the germline V gene (reference sequence). CDR3 region: CASSQSKAGAAVQYF. In DNA form, the CDR3 reads TGTGCCAGCAGTCAGAGCAAAGCGGGAGCAGCTGTGCAGTACTTC.

This clone has a single count. The V gene is TRBV4-1, the J gene TRBJ2-2; D possibly uses TRBD1 or TRBD2 (6 bases each). Germline values: CDR1 MGHRA, CDR2 YSYEKL. The CDR3 is 16 amino acids. V was clipped by 1 base and J by 5 bases, with 14 bases between them. The CDR3 loop is CASSQVIGGGTGELFF. The CDR3 DNA reads TGCGCCAGCAGCCAAGTGATCGGGGGCGGGACCGGGGAGCTGTTTTTT.

This rearrangement joins TRBV30 to TRBJ2-4; possible D gene TRBD1, 6 bases. V lost 0 bases and J lost 1, with 7 bases in between. The CDR3 extends over 14 amino acids. CDR1 is GTSNPN, CDR2 SVGIG, per germline (reference sequence). The CDR3 nucleotides are TGTGCCTGGAGTGTAAGGGGGGCCAAAAACATTCAGTACTTC. This sequence encodes CAWSVRGAKNIQYF.

The rearrangement uses TRBV11-2 and TRBJ2-7, with 12 bases aligning to TRBD2. Germline V lookup: CDR1 SGHAT, CDR2 FQNNGV. CDR3 size: 14 residues. Trimming took 6 bases from V and 3 from J; bases not matched to a gene: 3. Here the CDR3 DNA reads TGTGCCAGCAGACGACTAGCGGGAGACTACGAGCAGTACTTC. Translated, it gives CASRRLAGDYEQYF.

The chain couples TRBV5-4 to TRBJ2-1, with D tentatively TRBD2 (5 bases). Germline assignment: CDR1 SGHNT and CDR2 YYREEE (reference sequence). The ends were cut back, 0 bases at V and 3 bases at J, with 19 bases in the middle. The CDR3 sequence is 18 residues long. The CDR3 DNA follows: TGTGCCAGCAGCTTGGTCGGGGTAAGACCCTGGGACTACAATGAGCAGTTCTTC. It is translated as CASSLVGVRPWDYNEQFF.